Described below is a single TCR beta chain sequence and its context. The repertoire was sequenced with immunoSEQ multiplex PCR; TCRdb's copy has only in-frame clones and lacks some. The repertoire includes about 50,000 clones, roughly nine tenths of them detected once, and more than 8.5% sits in the top ten. The sample is drawn from a study of T cell changes during pregnancy in multiple sclerosis. V lost 0 bases and J lost 3, with 8 bases in between. The CDR3 spans 14 residues. Germline V CDR1 and CDR2: SGHTA, FQGNSA. This TCR derives from a female donor with multiple sclerosis, enrolled in a pregnancy study. The chain links TRBV7-2 to TRBJ1-1; no definite D call. Sequenced material: CD8+ T cells from peripheral blood mononuclear cells, taken after pregnancy. The CDR3 bases are TGTGCCAGCAGCTTAGCCGGGGAGCACACTGAAGCTTTCTTT. Its protein product is CASSLAGEHTEAFF.